There are many counts of the clone carrying this T cell receptor beta chain. Its antigen is still unknown. The cDNA was synthesized by means of template-switch 5'RACE, which was carried out with 10-nucleotide random UMIs. Each CDR3 protein is one row after TCRdb ran MiXCR on the 5' RACE reads. The sample consists of some 53,000 distinct CDR3 sequences, roughly 17% of them appearing once. Individuals who volunteered at a blood bank located in Maryland, USA, made up the group of healthy controls. The source of the sample is a study of neurological immune-mediated disorders. Study-wide results and caveats: CDR3 amino acid sequences of expanded clones were not shared across subjects, a result suggesting private repertoires in all groups. Expansion of TCR clones was greatest in HTLV-1-associated myelopathy and smallest in multiple sclerosis, where it fell below that of healthy controls.

Germline V gene sequence: CDR1 MNHEY, CDR2 SVGEGT. The CDR3 contains 14 residues. V lost 6 bases to trimming and J lost 5 bases, with 14 bases between them. The receptor's source is a man aged 60 to 75 in good health. Sequenced input: PBMCs. The chain couples TRBV6-2 or TRBV6-3 to TRBJ2-1; D may be TRBD2 (5 bases). The DNA for the CDR3 is TGTGCCAGCAGCCAACTTGGGAGTAACAATGAGCAGTTCTTC. Its protein is CASSQLGSNNEQFF.